Reported below is one T cell receptor (beta chain). Its antigen has not been determined. No quality values exist for individual bases; no much larger clone is one base distant. The protocol used for the library was the immunoSEQ multiplex PCR assay. Survey resolution was used, with two replicates of about 200 ng each, totaling roughly 400 ng of DNA per sample. The hsTCRB kit detected rearranged TCRB sequences in genomic DNA using multiplex PCR primers targeting V and J genes. To amplify the CDR3 region, the first PCR ran for around 30 cycles with the QIAGEN Multiplex PCR Kit. Sample barcodes and Illumina adapters were added to each replicate in a roughly 8-cycle second PCR. Pooled libraries were quantified using a QuantStudio 6 and the KAPA library quantification kit. Approximately 15 pM of pooled libraries were sequenced on an Illumina MiSeq with 156-cycle single-end reads and a 15-cycle index read. The study's own analysis went as follows. Of 168,753 unique clonotypes, more than 1.5% were flagged by VDJdb annotation as previously reported viral-epitope-specific. The immunoSEQ Data Assistant and immunoSEQ Analyzer converted raw reads into normalized, annotated TCRB repertoires. Clonotype analysis used the immunarch R package version 0.6.5 and BioAnalyzer. Before richness was estimated, every repertoire was downsampled to match the clone count of the smallest repertoire. Clonotypes were classified as expanded, contracted or novel by Fisher's exact tests, with novel defined as zero frequency before treatment. GLIPH2 clustered significantly changed CDR3 beta sequences using simulation_depth=1000 and kmer_min_depth=3, excluding CDR3s shorter than five residues. TCRdb's version of the immuneACCESS table is confined to in-frame rearrangements and falls short of the full clone set. An unresolved V gene accounts for under half of the shortfall where checked; the remainder is of unknown origin. V, J and clone size were drawn from that table, and D and trimming were deduced from the DNA. The sample table contains about 1,800 clones; only one count was recorded for 78% of them. Jointly, the top ten make up approximately 19% of the sample.

The data were taken from a study of hypomethylating agent response in myelodysplastic syndrome (dated by TCRdb to the early 2020s). General notes on the study: The hypomethylating agent given was azacitidine in about 75% of the 11 patients and decitabine in 3 of 11 patients. The cohort included 8 or 9 male and a couple of female myelodysplastic syndrome patients. The most frequent mutation was TET2, found in about 45% of the 11 patients. Patients had a mean age of 72.2 +/- 6.3 years, and a diploid cytogenetic profile was the most common. Complete response or hematologic improvement counted as response, and patients meeting neither criterion were classed as non-responders. Complete response or hematologic improvement was achieved by six patients, and five patients were classified as non-responders. Paper-wide results and their limitations: The healthy control donors were not matched in age to the MDS patients, and this mismatch could have affected the comparison between MDS and healthy donors. No significant change in richness, rarefaction diversity or clonality was detected after hypomethylating agent treatment, either across all patients or within response groups. Novel clonotypes emerged more often in responders, while non-responders showed more contracted clonotypes after treatment. Only about 10 patients were analyzed, making the cohort small. Whether the shared GLIPH2 clusters possibly recognize novel MDS antigens was not confirmed and still needs to be tested experimentally.

T-cell subsets were not sorted, and bulk bone marrow was analyzed instead. Bone marrow from some 11 myelodysplastic syndrome patients was immunosequenced for TCR beta CDR3 regions before and after hypomethylating agent therapy. To track the repertoire longitudinally, every patient provided one baseline bone marrow along with two to three bone marrows taken at different post-treatment timepoints. Genomic DNA was extracted from whole bone marrow, and quality was checked by TapeStation, NanoDrop OneC and PicoGreen assays. The CDR3 holds 14 amino acids from the cysteine to the phenylalanine. CDR3 DNA is the only sequence kept; it has 42 bases, read in frame from the first base. The trim is 0 bases for V and 8 bases for J, with a gap of 9 bases between the germline ends. The germline V gene sets CDR1 to SGDLS and CDR2 to YYNGEE.

This clonotype originated in a human donor with myelodysplastic syndrome. This receptor chain uses TRBV9 and TRBJ1-6; no confident D gene assignment can be made. This specimen consisted of bone marrow, obtained before or after starting hypomethylating agent treatment for myelodysplastic syndrome (not recorded which). The nucleotide sequence reads as follows: TGTGCCAGCAGCGTAGTAGGTGGGGATTCACCCCTCCACTTT. Translated, this is CASSVVGGDSPLHF.